The rows below give T cell receptor beta chains drawn from one sample of a study of shared clonotypes between healthy human individuals. Clones were sequenced by immunoSEQ multiplex PCR, and TCRdb holds only the in-frame ones, with some missing. Of about 820,000 clones listed, about 92% are singletons. The specimen was naive CD8+ T cells sorted from blood. The receptors come from a man aged 25 to 45 in good health. Both conserved end residues are part of each CDR3. Fields, in order: J gene, D gene, V gene, CDR3 protein, CDR3 DNA. The D gene is left open where the match is weak.

j_call: TRBJ2-2
d_call: -
v_call: TRBV9
cdr3_aa: CATTSGTKTGELFF
cdr3_nt: TGTGCCACCACTTCCGGGACCAAGACCGGGGAGCTGTTTTTT

j_call: TRBJ2-1
d_call: -
v_call: TRBV13
cdr3_aa: CASSSGLPRADEQFF
cdr3_nt: TGTGCCAGCAGCTCGGGATTACCGAGAGCGGATGAGCAGTTCTTC

j_call: TRBJ2-4
d_call: -
v_call: TRBV11-2
cdr3_aa: CASSLGRAENIQYF
cdr3_nt: TGTGCCAGCAGCTTAGGGCGAGCGGAAAACATTCAGTACTTC

j_call: TRBJ2-5
d_call: -
v_call: TRBV29-1
cdr3_aa: CSVATGFETQYF
cdr3_nt: TGCAGCGTAGCAACAGGGTTCGAGACCCAGTACTTC

j_call: TRBJ2-3
d_call: TRBD2
v_call: TRBV5-6
cdr3_aa: CASGTSVDTQYF
cdr3_nt: TGTGCCAGTGGGACTAGCGTGGATACGCAGTATTTT

j_call: TRBJ2-3
d_call: TRBD2
v_call: TRBV27
cdr3_aa: CASSWLAGGSTDTQYF
cdr3_nt: TGTGCCAGCAGTTGGCTAGCGGGAGGGAGCACAGATACGCAGTATTTT

j_call: TRBJ1-2
d_call: -
v_call: TRBV7-9
cdr3_aa: CASSYIPGVNYGYTF
cdr3_nt: TGTGCCAGCAGCTATATCCCTGGGGTTAACTATGGCTACACCTTC

j_call: TRBJ2-2
d_call: TRBD2
v_call: TRBV28
cdr3_aa: CASKGREGLPGELFF
cdr3_nt: TGTGCCAGCAAGGGGCGGGAGGGCCTCCCCGGGGAGCTGTTTTTT

j_call: TRBJ2-7
d_call: TRBD2
v_call: TRBV27
cdr3_aa: CASSKAGGPSYEQYF
cdr3_nt: TGTGCCAGCAGCAAAGCGGGAGGGCCGTCGTACGAGCAGTACTTC

j_call: TRBJ2-5
d_call: TRBD2
v_call: TRBV11-2
cdr3_aa: CASSLEGLGFGETQYF
cdr3_nt: TGTGCCAGCAGCTTAGAAGGACTAGGGTTCGGAGAGACCCAGTACTTC

j_call: TRBJ2-1
d_call: TRBD2
v_call: TRBV18
cdr3_aa: CASSTPSLAGELYNNEQFF
cdr3_nt: TGTGCCAGCTCAACGCCTTCACTAGCGGGAGAGTTATACAACAATGAGCAGTTCTTC

j_call: TRBJ2-4
d_call: TRBD2
v_call: TRBV2
cdr3_aa: CASSEALASGRNIQYF
cdr3_nt: TGTGCCAGCAGTGAAGCACTGGCTAGCGGGAGAAACATTCAGTACTTC